This T cell receptor (beta chain) was observed in a study of T cell responses to AZD1222 COVID-19 vaccine. Method: immunoSEQ multiplex PCR; TCRdb's copy keeps in-frame clones and lacks some. Among over 100,000 clones, approximately 87% were seen once, and the ten largest hold 4% to 5.5%. In germline, CDR1 is SGHTS, CDR2 YDEGEE. V was shortened by 10 bases and J by 0 bases, with 22 bases between the two germline ends. The CDR3 has 16 amino acids. Sequencing was performed on peripheral blood, taken 28 days after the second AZD1222 dose. V gene TRBV5-8 combines with J gene TRBJ1-2, with D possibly being TRBD1 (5 bases). The sequence was collected from an adult who received the AZD1222 COVID-19 vaccine. This CDR3 is CADSGRRGQANYGYTF. In DNA form, the CDR3 reads TGTGCCGATTCCGGTCGTAGGGGTCAAGCTAACTATGGCTACACCTTC.